A single sample gave rise to the 26 T cell receptor beta chains below, sequenced in a study of tissue T cells after allogeneic stem cell transplantation. TCRdb keeps only in-frame clones here, not all; method: immunoSEQ multiplex PCR. The sample includes about 4,700 clones, around 63% of them seen just once. Sequenced here: duodenal tissue, sampled at autopsy. Receptors originate from a female patient aged 18-49 years with steroid-refractory graft-versus-host disease after an allogeneic stem cell transplant. Some T cells here may be from the graft donor.

The chain links TRBV5-4 to TRBJ2-5; 8 positions agree with TRBD1. The CDR3 totals 15 residues. V was pared by 4 bases and J by 3 bases, with 8 bases of the junction left unmatched. Per germline, CDR1 SGHNT and CDR2 YYREEE (reference sequence). In nucleotides, the CDR3 is TGTGCCAGCAGCCCGACAGGGGCTCGGGAAGAGACCCAGTACTTC. Translated, it gives CASSPTGAREETQYF.

By its share, this clone is large (0.1 to 1%). The chain is built from TRBV10-3 and TRBJ2-7, with D perhaps TRBD1 (5 bases). The length of the CDR3 is 13 residues. Germline CDR1 and CDR2: ENHRY and SYGVKD. Between the trimmed V and J ends, which lost 4 bases and 5 bases, there was a span of 12 bases. CDR3: CAISVRVGNEQYF. The DNA for the CDR3 is TGTGCCATCAGTGTCAGGGTGGGGAACGAGCAGTACTTC.

The J gene is TRBJ2-1, the V gene TRBV5-1; D might be TRBD1 (5 bases). Germline lookup yields CDR1 SGHRS and CDR2 YFSETQ. The CDR3 runs to 17 residues. The ends were cut back, 4 bases at V and 0 bases at J, with 17 bases in the middle. CDR3 region: CASSGASESSSYNEQFF. Written as DNA, the CDR3 is TGCGCCAGCAGCGGGGCGAGCGAATCGAGCTCCTACAATGAGCAGTTCTTC.

The chain has TRBV19 and TRBJ2-3; D gene unclear. Trimming shortened V by 5 bases and J by 2 bases, and 14 bases separated the two germline ends. This CDR3 comprises 15 residues. Germline V lookup: CDR1 LNHDA, CDR2 SQIVND (reference sequence). The CDR3 spells CASSFFRRNTDTQYF. For the CDR3, the DNA is TGTGCCAGTAGTTTCTTCAGGAGAAACACAGATACGCAGTATTTT. The full variable domain, rest sourced from reference TRBV19 and TRBJ2-3, is DGGITQSPKYLFRKEGQNVTLSCEQNLNHDAMYWYRQDPGQGLRLIYYSQIVNDFQKGDIAEGYSVSREKKESFPLTVTSAQKNPTAFYLCASSFFRRNTDTQYFGPGTRLTVL.

The gene calls are TRBV6-5 and TRBJ2-7; the match to TRBD1 covers 7 bases. The CDR3 totals 12 residues. With V trimmed by 8 bases and J by 3 bases, 4 bases remained unmatched. CDR1 MNHEY and CDR2 SVGAGI come from the germline V gene. The CDR3 nucleotides are TGTGCCAGCGGGACAGCTAACTACGAGCAGTACTTC. Its translation is CASGTANYEQYF.

This clone was detected only a few times. The rearrangement links TRBV7-6 to TRBJ2-5; possibly TRBD1 for D (6 bases). This CDR3 comprises 11 residues. Per the germline V gene, CDR1 is SGHVS and CDR2 is FNYEAQ. V was cut by 5 bases and J by 11 bases, with 12 bases left in between. CDR3 region: CASSPRTAQYF. For the CDR3, the DNA is TGTGCCAGCAGCCCCAGGACAGCGCAGTACTTC.

CDR3 in DNA: TGCGCCAGCAGCCAAGGACAGTTTCCTCGACTAGCCAAAAACATTCAGTACTTC. Amino acid sequence: CASSQGQFPRLAKNIQYF. The J gene is TRBJ2-4, the V gene TRBV4-1; tentatively, D is TRBD1 (5 bases). The ends were cut back, 1 base at V and 0 bases at J, with 16 bases in the middle. The CDR3 has 18 amino acids. Germline V gene lookup returns CDR1 MGHRA and CDR2 YSYEKL.

The rearrangement links TRBV11-2 to TRBJ2-5; 8 bases line up with TRBD1. J gave up 3 bases and V 4 bases, and 4 bases lay outside the gene matches. In germline, CDR1 is SGHAT, CDR2 FQNNGV. The CDR3 runs 14 residues. CDR3 region: CASSSYRGEETQYF. The CDR3 nucleotides are TGTGCCAGCAGCTCGTACAGGGGGGAAGAGACCCAGTACTTC.

The chain couples TRBV5-6 to TRBJ2-3; no reliable D call. This CDR3 is built from 12 residues. The V gene lost 7 bases and the J gene lost 4 bases, with 10 bases spanning the gap. Germline V gives CDR1 SGHDT, CDR2 YYEEEE. The CDR3 DNA is TGTGCCAGCCAGTGGAACTCAGATACGCAGTATTTT. As protein: CASQWNSDTQYF. Looking up the rest from reference TRBV5-6 and TRBJ2-3 gives the full variable domain: DAGVTQSPTHLIKTRGQQVTLRCSPKSGHDTVSWYQQALGQGPQFIFQYYEEEERQRGNFPDRFSGHQFPNYSSELNVNALLLGDSALYLCASQWNSDTQYFGPGTRLTVL.

This clone was seen only a few times. The V and J genes are TRBV12-3 or TRBV12-4 and TRBJ1-5; TRBD1 is a possible D gene (5 bases). There are 13 residues in the CDR3. Trimming left V 6 bases short and J 7 bases short, with 13 bases between. CDR3 in DNA: TGTGCCAGCAGCCCTACAGGTTACCAGCCCCAGCATTTT. As protein: CASSPTGYQPQHF.

The rearrangement joins TRBV5-1 to TRBJ1-2; TRBD1 is a possible D gene (6 bases). This CDR3 contains 13 residues. CDR1 is SGHRS and CDR2 is YFSETQ in the germline V gene. V lost 7 bases to trimming and J lost 3 bases, with 13 bases between them. The CDR3 DNA sequence: TGCGCCAGCTTTGGGCAGGGGCACTATGGCTACACCTTC. As protein: CASFGQGHYGYTF.

The chain recombines TRBV5-1 with TRBJ2-7; TRBD1 aligns across 8 bases. Per the germline V gene, CDR1 is SGHRS and CDR2 is YFSETQ. The CDR3 contains 13 residues. Trimming at V came to 4 bases and at J to 9 bases, leaving 9 bases not matched to a gene. The CDR3: CASSGQGLGVQYF. For the CDR3, the DNA is TGCGCCAGCAGCGGACAGGGCTTAGGTGTGCAGTACTTC.

The rearrangement uses TRBV5-1 and TRBJ2-6; D is perhaps TRBD2 (5 bases). The CDR3 contains 16 residues. V was trimmed by 4 bases and J by 0 bases, leaving 11 bases between them. CDR1 is SGHRS and CDR2 is YFSETQ in the germline V gene. The CDR3 DNA reads TGCGCCAGCAGCCTGCCGGGGTTCTCTGGGGCCAACGTCCTGACTTTC. This gives the protein CASSLPGFSGANVLTF.

Comment on this clone: Other DNA sequences in the same sample also yield this CDR3. The V gene is TRBV19, the J gene TRBJ1-5; D is ambiguous. CDR1 LNHDA and CDR2 SQIVND come from the germline V gene (reference sequence). Trimming took off 3 bases at V and 0 bases at J, with 9 bases between the two ends. CDR3 length: 15 amino acids. The CDR3 reads CASSIRGYSNQPQHF. DNA of the CDR3: TGTGCCAGTAGTATCCGCGGCTATAGCAATCAGCCCCAGCATTTT.

The table lists this clone with a few counts. The genes are TRBV15 and TRBJ2-1; 9 bases fit TRBD2. Looked up from germline, CDR1 is LNHNV and CDR2 is YYDKDF (reference sequence). V lost 1 base and J lost 6; bases outside the gene matches: 4. This CDR3 contains 15 residues. CDR3 nucleotide sequence: TGTGCCACCAGCAGAGTAGCGGGAGAGGGCAATGAGCAGTTCTTC. Translation gives CATSRVAGEGNEQFF.

The J gene is TRBJ2-7, the V gene TRBV7-6, with a weak D call TRBD1 (5 bases). The CDR3 length is 15 residues. Trimming removed 0 bases from V and 1 base from J, with 10 bases in between. The germline CDR1 and CDR2 sequences are SGHVS and FNYEAQ. CDR3 coding DNA: TGTGCCAGCAGCTTAGCGCCTGGGGCATCCTACGAGCAGTACTTC. Its protein is CASSLAPGASYEQYF.

The V and J genes are TRBV7-9 and TRBJ1-4, with TRBD1 as a possible D gene (5 bases). There are 15 residues in the CDR3. Germline lookup yields CDR1 SEHNR and CDR2 FQNEAQ (reference sequence). V gave up 5 bases and J gave up 4 bases, with 14 bases separating them. CDR3 sequence: CASSPKPGDNEKLFF. The CDR3 DNA is TGTGCCAGCAGCCCAAAGCCGGGGGATAATGAAAAACTGTTTTTT.

The chain employs TRBV5-1 and TRBJ2-5, with 10 bases aligning to TRBD1. The CDR3 is 16 residues long. Per the germline V gene, CDR1 is SGHRS and CDR2 is YFSETQ. With 6 bases clipped from V and 4 bases from J, the junction kept 12 bases outside the gene matches. CDR3 sequence (DNA): TGCGCCAGCAACCACGGGGACAGGGGTGAAGGAGAGACCCAGTACTTC. Protein sequence: CASNHGDRGEGETQYF.

The V gene is TRBV27, the J gene TRBJ2-1; perhaps TRBD2 as D (6 bases). This CDR3 contains 15 residues. CDR1 is MNHEY, CDR2 SMNVEV, per germline (reference sequence). Trimming took 1 base from V and 6 from J, leaving 13 bases between them. CDR3 sequence (DNA): TGTGCCAGCAGTTTATTCCTAGCGACACCCAATGAGCAGTTCTTC. Protein: CASSLFLATPNEQFF.

The CDR3 reads CASSPAFSRTDTQYF. For the CDR3, the DNA is TGTGCCAGCAGCCCCGCGTTTTCCCGCACAGATACGCAGTATTTT. The rearrangement links TRBV9 to TRBJ2-3; D not resolved. The V end was cut by 4 bases, the J end by 1 base, with 13 bases between. CDR1 and CDR2 (germline): SGDLS, YYNGEE. This CDR3 region has 15 residues.

CDR3 sequence reads: CSAHIPFSYNEQFF. CDR3 nucleotides: TGCAGCGCCCATATCCCATTCTCCTACAATGAGCAGTTCTTC. The rearrangement uses TRBV29-1 and TRBJ2-1; unclear D gene. Germline V CDR1 and CDR2: SQVTM, ANQGSEA. Deletions cut 7 bases from V and 0 bases from J, with 13 bases between. The CDR3 runs to 14 residues.

This clone has a handful of counts. This chain uses TRBV12-3 or TRBV12-4 with TRBJ1-5; D uncertain. The CDR3 covers 13 residues. V was shortened by 1 base and J by 6 bases, with 7 bases between the two germline ends. In DNA form, the CDR3 reads TGTGCCAGCAGTTTAGGAGGAATTCAGCCCCAGCATTTT. It specifies CASSLGGIQPQHF.

Only a few counts were recorded for this clone. The chain is built from TRBV5-1 and TRBJ2-7, with D unclear. The germline CDR1 and CDR2 sequences are SGHRS and YFSETQ. This CDR3 has 16 amino acids. Trimming left V 4 bases short and J 4 bases short, with 21 bases between. The CDR3 sequence: CASSHWTPPGEYEQYF. The CDR3 coding sequence is TGCGCCAGCAGCCACTGGACCCCGCCTGGGGAATACGAGCAGTACTTC.

The chain links TRBV27 to TRBJ1-1; 8 bases are shared with TRBD1. This CDR3 is 15 amino acids long. Germline V gives CDR1 MNHEY, CDR2 SMNVEV (reference sequence). V lost 2 bases to trimming and J lost 6 bases; unmatched junction nucleotides: 8. As DNA, the CDR3 is TGTGCCAGCAGTTTAAGGCCGACGGGACAGGCTGAAGCTTTCTTT. Encoded protein: CASSLRPTGQAEAFF.

Concerning this clone: One end of the junction fails to match germline, which may point to a read error. The rearrangement joins TRBV11-2 to TRBJ1-2; D perhaps matches TRBD1 (5 bases). CDR1 SGHAT and CDR2 FQNNGV come from the germline V gene. This CDR3 has 9 residues. CDR3 bases: TGTGCCAGCAGCGCCGGGGGGGCCTTC. Amino acid sequence: CASSAGGAF.

This clone showed up just a few times. An end of the junction does not agree with germline; a read error may underlie this. The chain uses TRBV4-1 and TRBJ2-1; D remains unclear. CDR3 length: 15 residues. Germline lookup yields CDR1 MGHRA and CDR2 YSYEKL. The CDR3 DNA follows: TGCGCCAGCAGTCAAGAGGCCACTTCGTACAATGAGCAGTTCTTC. Its protein product is CASSQEATSYNEQFF.